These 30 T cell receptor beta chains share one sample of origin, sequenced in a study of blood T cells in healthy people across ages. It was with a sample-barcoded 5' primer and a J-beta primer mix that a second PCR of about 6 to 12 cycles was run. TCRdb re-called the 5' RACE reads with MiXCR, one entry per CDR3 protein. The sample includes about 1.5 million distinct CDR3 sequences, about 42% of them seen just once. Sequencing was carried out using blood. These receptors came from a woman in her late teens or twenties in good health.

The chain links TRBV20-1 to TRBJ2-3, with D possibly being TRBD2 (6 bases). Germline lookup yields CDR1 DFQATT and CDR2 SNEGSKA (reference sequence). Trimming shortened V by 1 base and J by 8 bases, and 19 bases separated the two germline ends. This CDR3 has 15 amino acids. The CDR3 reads CSARAGTSESGTQYF. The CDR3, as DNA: TGCAGTGCTAGAGCCGGGACTTCCGAGAGCGGTACGCAGTATTTT.

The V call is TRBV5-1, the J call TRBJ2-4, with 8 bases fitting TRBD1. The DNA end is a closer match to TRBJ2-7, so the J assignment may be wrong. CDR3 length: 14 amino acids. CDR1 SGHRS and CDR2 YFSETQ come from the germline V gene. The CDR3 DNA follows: TGCGCCAGCACCATAACGACAGGGACAGGCGAGCAGTACTTC. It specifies CASTITTGTGEQYF.

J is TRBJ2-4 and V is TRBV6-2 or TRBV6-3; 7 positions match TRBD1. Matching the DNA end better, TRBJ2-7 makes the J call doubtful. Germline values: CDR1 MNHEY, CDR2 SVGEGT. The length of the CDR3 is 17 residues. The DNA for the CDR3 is TGTGCCAGCGAGAAAAGTCTTACTAACAGGGGACCCTACGAGCAGTACTTC. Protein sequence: CASEKSLTNRGPYEQYF.

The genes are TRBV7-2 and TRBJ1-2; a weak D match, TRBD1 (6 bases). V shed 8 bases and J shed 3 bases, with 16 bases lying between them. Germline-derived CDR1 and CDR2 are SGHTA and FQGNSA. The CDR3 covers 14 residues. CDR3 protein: CASGTTTGYYGYTF. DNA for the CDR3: TGTGCCAGCGGTACCACTACAGGGTACTATGGCTACACCTTC.

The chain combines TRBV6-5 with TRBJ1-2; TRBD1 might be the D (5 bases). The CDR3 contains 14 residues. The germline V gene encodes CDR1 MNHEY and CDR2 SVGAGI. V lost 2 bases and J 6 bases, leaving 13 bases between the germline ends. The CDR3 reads CASSYDGLQDGYTF. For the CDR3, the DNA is TGTGCCAGCAGTTACGACGGATTACAGGATGGCTACACCTTC.

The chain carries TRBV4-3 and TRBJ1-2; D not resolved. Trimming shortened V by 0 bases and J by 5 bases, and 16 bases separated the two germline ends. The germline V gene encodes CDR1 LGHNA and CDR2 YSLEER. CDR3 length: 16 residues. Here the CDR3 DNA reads TGCGCCAGCAGCCAAGAAAGAGGGTGGGCGCGGTATGGCTACACCTTC. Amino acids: CASSQERGWARYGYTF.

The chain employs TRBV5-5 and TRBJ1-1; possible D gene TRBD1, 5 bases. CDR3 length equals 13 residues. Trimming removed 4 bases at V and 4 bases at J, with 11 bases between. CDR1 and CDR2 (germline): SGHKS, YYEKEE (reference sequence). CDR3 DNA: TGTGCCAGCAGCAGGGGACTGAGCACTGAAGCTTTCTTT. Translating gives CASSRGLSTEAFF.

CDR3 nucleotides: TGCAGTGCTATGGTGGGAAGCAATCAGCCCCAGCATTTT. Its translation: CSAMVGSNQPQHF. The gene calls are TRBV20-1 and TRBJ1-5; unclear D gene. The CDR3 contains 13 residues. Germline assignment: CDR1 DFQATT and CDR2 SNEGSKA (reference sequence). Deletions cut 4 bases from V and 1 base from J, with 8 bases between.

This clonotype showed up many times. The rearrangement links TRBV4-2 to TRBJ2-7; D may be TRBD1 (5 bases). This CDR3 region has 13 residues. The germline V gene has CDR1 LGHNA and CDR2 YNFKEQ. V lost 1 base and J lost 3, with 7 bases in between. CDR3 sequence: CASSQGRDYEQYF. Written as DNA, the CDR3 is TGTGCCAGCAGCCAAGGCAGGGACTACGAGCAGTACTTC.

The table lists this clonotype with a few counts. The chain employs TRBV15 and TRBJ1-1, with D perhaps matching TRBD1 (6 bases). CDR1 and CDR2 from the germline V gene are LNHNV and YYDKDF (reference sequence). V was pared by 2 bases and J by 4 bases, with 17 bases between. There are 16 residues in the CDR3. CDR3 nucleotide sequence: TGTGCCACCAGCAGACCTCCACAGGGAGTGGGCACTGAAGCTTTCTTT. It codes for CATSRPPQGVGTEAFF.

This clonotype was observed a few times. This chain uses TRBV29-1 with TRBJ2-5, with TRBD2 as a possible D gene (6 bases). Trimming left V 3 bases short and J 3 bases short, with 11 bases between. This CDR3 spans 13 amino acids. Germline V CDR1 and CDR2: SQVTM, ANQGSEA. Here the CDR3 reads CSVEGGFKETQYF. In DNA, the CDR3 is TGCAGCGTTGAGGGAGGTTTTAAAGAGACCCAGTACTTC.

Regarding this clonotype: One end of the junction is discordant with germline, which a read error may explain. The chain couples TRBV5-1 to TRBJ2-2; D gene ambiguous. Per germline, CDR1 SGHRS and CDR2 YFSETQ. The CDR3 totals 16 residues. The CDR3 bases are TGCGTCAGCAGCTTAGTACAGCTACTTAACACCGGGGAGCTGTTTTTT. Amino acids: CVSSLVQLLNTGELFF.

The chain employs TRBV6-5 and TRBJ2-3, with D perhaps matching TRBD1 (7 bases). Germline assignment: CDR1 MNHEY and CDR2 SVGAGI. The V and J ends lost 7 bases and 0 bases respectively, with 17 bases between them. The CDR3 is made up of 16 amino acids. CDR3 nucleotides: TGTGCCAGCATAAAAACACAGGGGACTAGCACAGATACGCAGTATTTT. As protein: CASIKTQGTSTDTQYF.

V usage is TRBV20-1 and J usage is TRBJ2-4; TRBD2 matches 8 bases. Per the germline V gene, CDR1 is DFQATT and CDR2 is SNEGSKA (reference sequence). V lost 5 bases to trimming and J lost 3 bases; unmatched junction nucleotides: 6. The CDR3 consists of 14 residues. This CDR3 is CSAAGREGKNIQYF. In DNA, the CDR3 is TGCAGTGCTGCCGGGAGGGAGGGCAAAAACATTCAGTACTTC.

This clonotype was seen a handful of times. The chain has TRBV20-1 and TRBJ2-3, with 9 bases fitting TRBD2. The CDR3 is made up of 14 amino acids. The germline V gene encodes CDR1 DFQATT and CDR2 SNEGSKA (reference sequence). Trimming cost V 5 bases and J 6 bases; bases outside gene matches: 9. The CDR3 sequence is CSAPLGLATDTQYF. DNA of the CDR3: TGCAGTGCTCCCCTGGGACTAGCAACCGATACGCAGTATTTT.

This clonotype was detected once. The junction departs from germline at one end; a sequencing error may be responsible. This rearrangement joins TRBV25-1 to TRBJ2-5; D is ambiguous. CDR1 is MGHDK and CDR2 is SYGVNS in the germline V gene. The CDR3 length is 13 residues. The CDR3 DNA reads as TGTGCCAGCAGTGAATTAGGGCAAGAGATCCAGTACTTC. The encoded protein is CASSELGQEIQYF.

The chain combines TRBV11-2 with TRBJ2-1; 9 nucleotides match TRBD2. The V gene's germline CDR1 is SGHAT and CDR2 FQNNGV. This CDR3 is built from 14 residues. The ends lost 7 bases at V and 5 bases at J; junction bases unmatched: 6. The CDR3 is CASTSRLADNEQFF. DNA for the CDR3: TGTGCCAGCACCTCGAGACTAGCGGACAATGAGCAGTTCTTC.

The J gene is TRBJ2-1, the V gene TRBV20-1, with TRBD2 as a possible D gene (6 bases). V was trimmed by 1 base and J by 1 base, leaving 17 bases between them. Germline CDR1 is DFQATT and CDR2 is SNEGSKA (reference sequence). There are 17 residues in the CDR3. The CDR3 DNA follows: TGCAGTGCTAGAGGGGTGGCGGGATTATCTTCCTACAATGAGCAGTTCTTC. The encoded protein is CSARGVAGLSSYNEQFF.

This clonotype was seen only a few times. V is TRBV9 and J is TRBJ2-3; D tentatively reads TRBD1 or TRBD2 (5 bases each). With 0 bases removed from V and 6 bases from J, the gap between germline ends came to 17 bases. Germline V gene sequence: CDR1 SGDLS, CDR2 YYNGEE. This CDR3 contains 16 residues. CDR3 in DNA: TGTGCCAGCAGCGTAGATTGGGGGAACCCCGGGGATACGCAGTATTTT. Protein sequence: CASSVDWGNPGDTQYF. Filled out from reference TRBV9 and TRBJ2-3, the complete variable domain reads DSGVTQTPKHLITATGQRVTLRCSPRSGDLSVYWYQQSLDQGLQFLIQYYNGEERAKGNILERFSAQQFPDLHSELNLSSLELGDSALYFCASSVDWGNPGDTQYFGPGTRLTVL.

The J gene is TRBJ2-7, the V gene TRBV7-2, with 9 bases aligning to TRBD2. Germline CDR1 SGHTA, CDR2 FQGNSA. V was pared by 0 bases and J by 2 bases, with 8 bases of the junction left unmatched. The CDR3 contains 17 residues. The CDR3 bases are TGTGCCAGCAGCTTAGCGGGGGGACTAGCTTATACCTACGAGCAGTACTTC. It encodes CASSLAGGLAYTYEQYF.

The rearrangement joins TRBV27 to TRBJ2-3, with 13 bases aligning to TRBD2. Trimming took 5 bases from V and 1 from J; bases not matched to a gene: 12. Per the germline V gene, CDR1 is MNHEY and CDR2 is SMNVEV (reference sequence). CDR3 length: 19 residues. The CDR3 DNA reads TGTGCCAGCAGTCAACAAGGACTAGCGGGAGAGCCTGGCACAGATACGCAGTATTTT. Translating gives CASSQQGLAGEPGTDTQYF.

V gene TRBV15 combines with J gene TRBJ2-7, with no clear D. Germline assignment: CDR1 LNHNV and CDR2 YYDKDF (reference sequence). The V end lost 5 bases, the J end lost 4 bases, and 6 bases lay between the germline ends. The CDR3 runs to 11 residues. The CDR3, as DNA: TGTGCCACCAGCGAAGCTTACGAGCAGTACTTC. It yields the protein CATSEAYEQYF.

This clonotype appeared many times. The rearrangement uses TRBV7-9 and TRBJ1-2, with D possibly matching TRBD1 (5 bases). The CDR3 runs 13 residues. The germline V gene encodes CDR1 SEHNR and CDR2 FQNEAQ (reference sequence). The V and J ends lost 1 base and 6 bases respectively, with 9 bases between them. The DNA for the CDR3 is TGTGCCAGCAGCTTAGGGGGGTCGGATGGCTACACCTTC. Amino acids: CASSLGGSDGYTF.

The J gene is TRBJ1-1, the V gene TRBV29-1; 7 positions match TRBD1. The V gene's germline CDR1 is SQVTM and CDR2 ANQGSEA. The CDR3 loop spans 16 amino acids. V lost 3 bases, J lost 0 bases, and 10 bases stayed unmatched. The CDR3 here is CSVDPRGQGVNTEAFF. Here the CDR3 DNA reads TGCAGCGTTGACCCCCGAGGGCAGGGGGTGAACACTGAAGCTTTCTTT.

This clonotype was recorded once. CDR3 amino acids: CASSADPNSNQPQHF. CDR3 in DNA: TGTGCCAGCAGCGCAGACCCAAATAGCAATCAGCCCCAGCATTTT. The chain couples TRBV9 to TRBJ1-5; D remains ambiguous. CDR1 and CDR2 from the germline V gene are SGDLS and YYNGEE. V lost 3 bases, J lost 0 bases, and 10 bases lay in between. This CDR3 region has 15 residues.

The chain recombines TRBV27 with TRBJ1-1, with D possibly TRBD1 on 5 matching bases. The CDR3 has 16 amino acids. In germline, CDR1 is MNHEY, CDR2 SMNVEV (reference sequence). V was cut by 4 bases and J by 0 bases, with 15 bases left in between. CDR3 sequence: CASSSGWRGVNTEAFF. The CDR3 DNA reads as TGTGCCAGCAGTTCGGGTTGGCGGGGGGTGAACACTGAAGCTTTCTTT.

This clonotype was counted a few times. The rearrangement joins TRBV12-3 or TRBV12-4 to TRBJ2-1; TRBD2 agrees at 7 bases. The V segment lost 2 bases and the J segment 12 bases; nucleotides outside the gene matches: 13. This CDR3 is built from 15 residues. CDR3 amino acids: CASSLQASGPIRQFF. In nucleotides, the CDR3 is TGTGCCAGCAGTTTACAGGCTAGCGGACCGATCCGGCAGTTCTTC.

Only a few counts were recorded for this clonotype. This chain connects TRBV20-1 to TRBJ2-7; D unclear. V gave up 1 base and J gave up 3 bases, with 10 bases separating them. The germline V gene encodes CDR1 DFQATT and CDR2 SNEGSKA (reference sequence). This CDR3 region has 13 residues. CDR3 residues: CSARGGRLYEQYF. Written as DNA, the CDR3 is TGCAGTGCTAGAGGGGGTCGCCTCTACGAGCAGTACTTC.

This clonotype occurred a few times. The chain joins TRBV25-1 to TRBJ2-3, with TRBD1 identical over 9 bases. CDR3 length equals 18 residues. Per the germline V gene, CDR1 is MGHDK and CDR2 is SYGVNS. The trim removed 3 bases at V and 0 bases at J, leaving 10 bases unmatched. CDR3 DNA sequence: TGTGCCAGCAGTGATCCCCTAACAGGGGGCTCCAGCACAGATACGCAGTATTTT. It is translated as CASSDPLTGGSSTDTQYF.

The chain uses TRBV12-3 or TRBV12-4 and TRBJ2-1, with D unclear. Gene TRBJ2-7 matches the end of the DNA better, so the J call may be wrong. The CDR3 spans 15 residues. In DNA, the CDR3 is TGTGCCAGCAGTTCCGAAAAACATGCCTACAATGAGCAGTACTTC. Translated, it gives CASSSEKHAYNEQYF.